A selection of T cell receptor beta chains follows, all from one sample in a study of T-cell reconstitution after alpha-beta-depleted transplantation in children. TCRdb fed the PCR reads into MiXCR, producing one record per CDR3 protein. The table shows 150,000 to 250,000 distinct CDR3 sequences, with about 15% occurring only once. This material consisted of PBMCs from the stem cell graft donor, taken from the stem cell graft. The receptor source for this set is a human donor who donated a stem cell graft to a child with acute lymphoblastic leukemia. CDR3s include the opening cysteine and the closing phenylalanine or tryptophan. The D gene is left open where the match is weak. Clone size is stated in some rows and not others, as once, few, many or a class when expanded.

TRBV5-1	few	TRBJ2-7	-	CASSLLVSTYEQYF	TGCGCCAGCAGCTTGCTTGTCAGTACCTACGAGCAGTACTTC
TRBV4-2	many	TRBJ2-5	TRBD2	CASSQALAGEGETQYF	TGTGCCAGCAGCCAAGCCCTAGCGGGAGAAGGAGAGACCCAGTACTTC
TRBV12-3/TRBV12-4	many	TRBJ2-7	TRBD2	CASSRIAGAYEQYF	TGTGCCAGCAGTCGTATAGCGGGAGCCTACGAGCAGTACTTC
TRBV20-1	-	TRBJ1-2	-	CSAIEGSEGYGYTF	TGCAGTGCTATTGAAGGGAGCGAGGGGTATGGCTACACCTTC
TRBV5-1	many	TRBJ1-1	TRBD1	CASGRSGTENTEAFF	TGCGCCAGCGGAAGATCCGGGACAGAGAACACTGAAGCTTTCTTT
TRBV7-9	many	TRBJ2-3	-	CASSFGVNPDTQYF	TGTGCCAGCAGCTTCGGGGTTAACCCAGATACGCAGTATTTT
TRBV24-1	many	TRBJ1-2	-	CATSEPTANYGYTF	TGTGCCACCAGTGAGCCTACAGCTAACTATGGCTACACCTTC
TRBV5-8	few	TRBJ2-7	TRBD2	CASSSGTSGRISYEQYF	TGTGCCAGCAGCTCCGGGACTAGCGGGAGGATCTCCTACGAGCAGTACTTC
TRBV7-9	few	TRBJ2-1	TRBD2	CASSPTKGRAGNEQFF	TGTGCCAGCAGCCCGACGAAGGGGAGGGCAGGCAATGAGCAGTTCTTC
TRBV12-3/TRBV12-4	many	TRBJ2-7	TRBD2	CASSPGLAGGPEQYF	TGTGCCAGCAGTCCGGGACTAGCGGGAGGTCCCGAGCAGTACTTC
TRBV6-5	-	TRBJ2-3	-	CASSFQDKSTDTQYF	TGTGCCAGCAGTTTCCAGGACAAAAGCACAGATACGCAGTATTTT
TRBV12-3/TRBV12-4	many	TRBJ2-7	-	CASSLGRDVYEQYF	TGTGCCAGCAGTCTGGGGCGGGATGTCTACGAGCAGTACTTC
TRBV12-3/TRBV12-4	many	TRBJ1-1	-	CASSPPGTWSTEAFF	TGTGCCAGCAGTCCCCCAGGGACATGGAGCACTGAAGCTTTCTTT
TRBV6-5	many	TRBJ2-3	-	CATGGTDTQYF	TGTGCCACAGGGGGGACAGATACGCAGTATTTT
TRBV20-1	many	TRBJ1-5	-	CSAREYGAGQRPQHF	TGCAGTGCGAGGGAGTATGGGGCAGGCCAGAGGCCCCAGCATTTT
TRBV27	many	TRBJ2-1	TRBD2	CASSRFPGLAGENEQFF	TGTGCCAGCAGTCGATTTCCGGGACTAGCGGGAGAAAATGAGCAGTTCTTC
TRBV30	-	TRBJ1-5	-	CAWTPSSNQPQHF	TGTGCCTGGACCCCCAGTTCTAATCAGCCCCAGCATTTT
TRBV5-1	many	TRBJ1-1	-	CASSPTGNTEAFF	TGCGCCAGCAGCCCCACGGGGAACACTGAAGCTTTCTTT
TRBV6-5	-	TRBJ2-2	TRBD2	CASGGLAVTGELFF	TGTGCCAGCGGGGGACTAGCGGTCACCGGGGAGCTGTTTTTT
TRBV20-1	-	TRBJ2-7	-	CSARSLGEQYF	TGCAGTGCTCGATCCTTGGGGGAGCAGTACTTC
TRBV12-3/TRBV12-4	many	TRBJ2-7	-	CASSRTPPYEQYF	TGTGCCAGCAGCCGTACCCCGCCCTACGAGCAGTACTTC
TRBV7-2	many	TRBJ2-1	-	CASSPLGSYNEQFF	TGTGCCAGCAGCCCCCTGGGCTCCTACAATGAGCAGTTCTTC
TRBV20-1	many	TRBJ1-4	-	CSAPGRTNEKLFF	TGCAGTGCTCCAGGGAGAACTAATGAAAAACTGTTTTTT
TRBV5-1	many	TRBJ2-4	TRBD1	CASSVRQGEDIQYF	TGCGCCAGCAGCGTAAGACAGGGCGAGGACATTCAGTACTTC
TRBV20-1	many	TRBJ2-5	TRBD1	CSAPKGQGNMFQETQYF	TGCAGTGCCCCTAAGGGACAGGGGAATATGTTCCAAGAGACCCAGTACTTC
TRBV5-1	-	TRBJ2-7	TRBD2	CASSPGTSGPTYEQYF	TGCGCCAGCAGCCCCGGGACTAGCGGGCCCACCTACGAGCAGTACTTC
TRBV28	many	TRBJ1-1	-	CASSRDGNTEAFF	TGTGCCAGCAGCAGGGACGGGAACACTGAAGCTTTCTTT
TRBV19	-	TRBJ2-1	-	CASMNTGAGAGDEQFF	TGTGCCAGTATGAATACCGGAGCCGGTGCAGGGGATGAGCAGTTCTTC
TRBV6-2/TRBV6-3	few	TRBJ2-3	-	CASSFPSQGWSTDTQYF	TGTGCCAGCAGTTTCCCCTCACAGGGATGGAGCACAGATACGCAGTATTTT
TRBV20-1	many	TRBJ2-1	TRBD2	CSAILLAGRVGEQFF	TGCAGTGCTATCTTACTAGCGGGAAGAGTCGGTGAGCAGTTCTTC
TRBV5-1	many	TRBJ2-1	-	CASSLEGQSSYNEQFF	TGCGCCAGCAGCTTGGAAGGGCAAAGCTCCTACAATGAGCAGTTCTTC
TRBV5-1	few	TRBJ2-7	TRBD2	CASSLGLAGIYSYEQYF	TGCGCCAGCAGCCTAGGACTAGCGGGCATTTATTCCTACGAGCAGTACTTC
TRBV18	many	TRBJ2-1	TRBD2	CASPRTSGSTDEQFF	TGTGCCAGCCCCCGGACTAGCGGGAGTACTGATGAGCAGTTCTTC
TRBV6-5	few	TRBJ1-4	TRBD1	CASSYEGGQGEKLFF	TGTGCCAGCAGTTATGAAGGGGGCCAGGGGGAAAAACTGTTTTTT
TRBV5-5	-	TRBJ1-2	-	CASSLRQGAINYGYTF	TGTGCCAGCAGCTTGCGGCAGGGCGCCATTAACTATGGCTACACCTTC
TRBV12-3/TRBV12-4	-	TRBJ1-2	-	CASQKNGYGYTF	TGTGCCAGCCAAAAGAACGGCTATGGCTACACCTTC
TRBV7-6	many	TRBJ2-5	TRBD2	CASSLDTGGGSPQETQYF	TGTGCCAGCAGCTTAGATACCGGTGGCGGGAGCCCCCAAGAGACCCAGTACTTC
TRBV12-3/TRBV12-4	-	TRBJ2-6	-	CASSPRRASGANGLTF	TGTGCCAGCAGCCCTCGACGGGCCTCTGGGGCCAACGGCCTGACTTTC
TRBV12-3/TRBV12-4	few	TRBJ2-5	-	CASSLPVDAFGTQYF	TGTGCCAGCAGTTTGCCAGTGGACGCATTCGGGACCCAGTACTTC
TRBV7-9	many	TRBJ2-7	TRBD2	CASSPGAGGKYEQYF	TGTGCCAGCAGCCCCGGGGCGGGAGGGAAGTACGAGCAGTACTTC
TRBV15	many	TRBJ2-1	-	CATRLSGSSNEQFF	TGTGCCACCAGGTTGTCAGGGTCCTCCAATGAGCAGTTCTTC
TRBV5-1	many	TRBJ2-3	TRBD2	CASSRVSGVTDTQYF	TGCGCCAGCAGCAGGGTTAGCGGGGTCACAGATACGCAGTATTTT
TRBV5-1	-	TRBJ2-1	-	CASSPGGSEAVDQFF	TGCGCCAGCAGCCCCGGAGGGAGTGAGGCCGTCGACCAGTTCTTC
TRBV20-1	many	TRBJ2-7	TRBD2	CSASWFFGEGGTYEQYF	TGCAGTGCTAGTTGGTTTTTTGGGGAGGGAGGCACCTACGAGCAGTACTTC
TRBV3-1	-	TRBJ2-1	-	CASCQFGGGRRSYNEQFF	TGTGCCTCCTGCCAATTTGGGGGCGGGAGAAGGTCCTACAATGAGCAGTTCTTC
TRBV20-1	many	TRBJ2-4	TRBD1	CSAREGGQGAYF	TGCAGTGCTAGGGAGGGGGGACAGGGGGCGTACTTC
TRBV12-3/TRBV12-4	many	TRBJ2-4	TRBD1	CASSPGTGVAKNIQYF	TGTGCCAGCAGTCCGGGGACAGGGGTTGCCAAAAACATTCAGTACTTC
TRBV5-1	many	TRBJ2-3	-	CASSPGTPTDTQYF	TGCGCCAGCAGCCCCGGGACCCCCACAGATACGCAGTATTTT
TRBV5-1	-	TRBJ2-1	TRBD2	CASSRSGEGYNEQFF	TGCGCCAGCAGCCGTTCGGGGGAGGGATACAATGAGCAGTTCTTC
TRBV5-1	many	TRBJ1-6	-	CASSLGRNNSPLHF	TGCGCCAGCAGCTTGGGCCGGAATAATTCACCCCTCCACTTT
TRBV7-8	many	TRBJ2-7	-	CASSRWTASYEQYF	TGTGCCAGCAGCCGATGGACGGCCTCCTACGAGCAGTACTTC
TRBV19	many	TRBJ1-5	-	CASNRDYNQPQHF	TGTGCCAGTAACAGGGATTACAATCAGCCCCAGCATTTT
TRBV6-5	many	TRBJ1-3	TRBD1	CASSYGQGQGGNTIYF	TGTGCCAGCAGTTACGGACAGGGGCAGGGTGGAAACACCATATATTTT
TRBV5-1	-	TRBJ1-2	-	CASSLVARTNYGYTF	TGCGCCAGCAGCTTGGTAGCCCGGACTAACTATGGCTACACCTTC
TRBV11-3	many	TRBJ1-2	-	CASSQGQDLYGYTF	TGTGCCAGCAGCCAGGGCCAGGACCTATATGGCTACACCTTC